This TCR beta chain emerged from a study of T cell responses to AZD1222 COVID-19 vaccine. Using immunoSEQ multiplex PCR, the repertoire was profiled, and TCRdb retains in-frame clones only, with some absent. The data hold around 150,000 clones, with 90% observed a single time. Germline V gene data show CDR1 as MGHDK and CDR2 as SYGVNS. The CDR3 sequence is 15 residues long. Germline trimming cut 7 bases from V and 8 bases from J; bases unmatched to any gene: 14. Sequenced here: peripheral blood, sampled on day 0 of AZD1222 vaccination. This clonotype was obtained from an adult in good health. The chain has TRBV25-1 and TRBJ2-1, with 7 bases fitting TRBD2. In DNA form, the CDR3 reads TGTGCCAGCACCCTCCATGGCGGGAGTAGTGATGAGCAGTTCTTC. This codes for CASTLHGGSSDEQFF.